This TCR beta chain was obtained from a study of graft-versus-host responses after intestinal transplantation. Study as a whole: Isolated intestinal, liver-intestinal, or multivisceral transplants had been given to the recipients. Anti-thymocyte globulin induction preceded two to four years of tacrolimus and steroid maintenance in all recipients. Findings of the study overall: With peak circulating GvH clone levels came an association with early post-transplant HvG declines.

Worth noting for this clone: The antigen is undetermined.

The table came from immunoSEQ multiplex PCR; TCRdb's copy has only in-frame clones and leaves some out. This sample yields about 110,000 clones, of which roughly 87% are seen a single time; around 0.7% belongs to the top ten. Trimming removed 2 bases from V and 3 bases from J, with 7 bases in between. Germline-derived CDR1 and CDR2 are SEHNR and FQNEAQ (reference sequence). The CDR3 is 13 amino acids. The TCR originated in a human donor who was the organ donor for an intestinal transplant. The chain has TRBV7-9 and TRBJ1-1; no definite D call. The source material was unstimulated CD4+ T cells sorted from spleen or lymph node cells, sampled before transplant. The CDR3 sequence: CASSLLPYTEAFF. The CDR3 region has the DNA TGTGCCAGCAGCTTATTGCCGTACACTGAAGCTTTCTTT.